This is a list of T cell receptor beta chains from one sample in a study of blood T cell repertoires in COVID-19. Clones were read by immunoSEQ multiplex PCR, and TCRdb kept only the in-frame ones, dropping some. There are approximately 160,000 clones in the sample; around 85% occur only once, and approximately 4% lies in the top ten. The sequenced sample consisted of peripheral blood. The origin of the receptors is a woman aged 70 to 79 with acute or convalescent COVID-19. Both conserved end residues are part of each CDR3. D genes are given only for firm matches. The size field is filled for only some rows; it gives once, few, many or a size class.

>NA|TRBJ2-5|TRBV7-2|once
TGTGCCAGCAGCTTTGGCTGGCGGGAGACCCAGTACTTC
CASSFGWRETQYF
>TRBD2|TRBJ2-1|TRBV30|NA
TGTGCCTGGAGTCCCCCCTTCCTAAGTAGGCGGGAGTGGGTCAATGAGCAGTTCTTC
CAWSPPFLSRREWVNEQFF
>NA|TRBJ1-1|TRBV19|NA
TGTGCCAGTAGTATGTCAGGTTTGAACACTGAAGCTTTCTTT
CASSMSGLNTEAFF
>NA|TRBJ2-1|TRBV19|few
TGTGCCAGTAGTATAGCGTTAGGGGGCTCCTACAATGAGCAGTTCTTC
CASSIALGGSYNEQFF
>TRBD1|TRBJ1-5|TRBV19|NA
TGTGCCAGTAGTTCAGGGGGCGGAAGTCAGCCCCAGCATTTT
CASSSGGGSQPQHF
>NA|TRBJ1-6|TRBV4-3|NA
TGCGCCAGCAGCCAAGGGACAGCCTTGGGATCACCCCTCCACTTT
CASSQGTALGSPLHF
>TRBD1|TRBJ1-6|TRBV5-1|NA
TGCGCCAGCAGCTTGACGGGACAGGGCAGTTCACCCCTCCACTTT
CASSLTGQGSSPLHF
>NA|TRBJ1-1|TRBV7-9|few
TGTGCCAGCAGCTTAGAGGGGAGGGTGACTGAAGCTTTCTTT
CASSLEGRVTEAFF
>NA|TRBJ1-5|TRBV18|NA
TGTGCCAGCTCACCACTGGCAGATCAGCCCCAGCATTTT
CASSPLADQPQHF
>NA|TRBJ1-1|TRBV29-1|NA
TGCAGCGTTATAGTTGGGGGCCGGAACACTGAAGCTTTCTTT
CSVIVGGRNTEAFF
>NA|TRBJ2-1|TRBV6-5|NA
TGTGCCAGTGCGGGGTACAATGAGCAGTTCTTC
CASAGYNEQFF
>TRBD1|TRBJ1-5|TRBV6-5|few
TGTGCCAGCAGGCCGGGACAGGGCGTTCAGCCCCAGCATTTT
CASRPGQGVQPQHF
>NA|TRBJ1-1|TRBV6-6|NA
TGTGCCAGCAGTTATGAATCAGTGAACACTGAAGCTTTCTTT
CASSYESVNTEAFF
>NA|TRBJ2-7|TRBV18|NA
TGTGCCAGCTCCCAGGTCAGTGACAGCTCACTCACGCTGTACTTC
CASSQVSDSSLTLYF
>NA|TRBJ1-5|TRBV6-1|NA
TGTGCCAGCAGTGAAGGTCAGGGCGGTCAGCCCCAGCATTTT
CASSEGQGGQPQHF
>TRBD1|TRBJ1-2|TRBV7-9|NA
TGTGCCAGCAGCTCGAACCTACAGGGGATGGGACCCTATGGCTACACCTTC
CASSSNLQGMGPYGYTF
>NA|TRBJ2-5|TRBV11-2|NA
TGTGCCAGCAGCTTGCAGACAAAACAAGAGACCCAGTACTTC
CASSLQTKQETQYF
>NA|TRBJ1-1|TRBV9|NA
TGTGCCAGCAGCGTAGAGCCCTGGAACACTGAAGCTTTCTTT
CASSVEPWNTEAFF
>TRBD1|TRBJ1-2|TRBV4-2|NA
TGTGCCAGCAGCCCCACACACGACAGGGCACCCTATTACTATGGCTACACCTTC
CASSPTHDRAPYYYGYTF
>NA|TRBJ2-2|TRBV7-9|NA
TGTGCCAGCAGCTTCTCTGCTATGGAGCTGTTTTTT
CASSFSAMELFF
>NA|TRBJ1-3|TRBV7-9|NA
TGTGCCAGCAGCTTAGCCCAGGGAAGCGGGGGAAACACCATATATTTT
CASSLAQGSGGNTIYF
>TRBD2|TRBJ2-5|TRBV6-5|NA
TGTGCCAGCAGTTGGACTAGCGAGGAAGAGACCCAGTACTTC
CASSWTSEEETQYF
>TRBD1|TRBJ1-5|TRBV7-8|NA
TGTGCCAGCAGCGGAGGACAGGGGTTGAATCAGCCCCAGCATTTT
CASSGGQGLNQPQHF
>NA|TRBJ1-5|TRBV9|NA
TGTGCCAGCAGCCCAGGCGGCAATCAGCCCCAGCATTTT
CASSPGGNQPQHF
>NA|TRBJ1-5|TRBV19|NA
TGTGCCAGTAGTATAGACTATCAGCCCCAGCATTTT
CASSIDYQPQHF
>NA|TRBJ1-6|TRBV7-3|few
TGTGCCAGCAGCTTATGGGGCCCAGCTAATTCACCCCTCCACTTT
CASSLWGPANSPLHF
>NA|TRBJ1-5|TRBV9|once
TGTGCCAGCAGCGTCGGGTTCGATCAGCCCCAGCATTTT
CASSVGFDQPQHF
>TRBD1|TRBJ2-6|TRBV6-1|NA
TGTGCCAGCAGTGAAGGGGGGACAGGGTTCTCTGGGGCCAACGTCCTGACTTTC
CASSEGGTGFSGANVLTF
>NA|TRBJ2-7|TRBV9|NA
TGTGCCAGCAGCCCGAGGTCGCAGGGGTCTTCCTACGAGCAGTACTTC
CASSPRSQGSSYEQYF
>NA|TRBJ2-3|TRBV7-2|NA
TGTGCCAGCAGAAGACAGGTTACAGATACGCAGTATTTT
CASRRQVTDTQYF
>TRBD1|TRBJ1-5|TRBV7-2|few
TGTGCCAGCAGCTTAAGGTCAGGGGGGAATCAGCCCCAGCATTTT
CASSLRSGGNQPQHF
>TRBD1|TRBJ1-1|TRBV5-1|NA
TGCGCCAGCAGCTACGGGTCAGGGGGAGCTGAAGCTTTCTTT
CASSYGSGGAEAFF
>TRBD1|TRBJ1-1|TRBV28|few
TGTGCCAGCAGACCTCAGGGGGCCGCGCACTTCACTGAAGCTTTCTTT
CASRPQGAAHFTEAFF
>NA|TRBJ2-5|TRBV7-2|NA
TGTGCCAGCAGCTTAGGACAGTACCAAGAGACCCAGTACTTC
CASSLGQYQETQYF
>NA|TRBJ2-3|TRBV5-1|NA
TGCGCCAGCAGCGGAACGACCACCACAGGGTGGATTAGCACAGATACGCAGTATTTT
CASSGTTTTGWISTDTQYF
>TRBD2|TRBJ2-5|TRBV3-1/TRBV3-2|NA
TGTGCCAGCAGCCAAGAGCGTACTAGCGGCCAAGAGACCCAGTACTTC
CASSQERTSGQETQYF
>NA|TRBJ1-5|TRBV4-1|NA
TGCGCCAGCAGCCAAGATGGGGGGAAGCCGTATAATCAGCCCCAGCATTTT
CASSQDGGKPYNQPQHF
>NA|TRBJ1-1|TRBV19|NA
TGTGCCAGTAGTATCCGACAGGAAGCTTTCTTT
CASSIRQEAFF